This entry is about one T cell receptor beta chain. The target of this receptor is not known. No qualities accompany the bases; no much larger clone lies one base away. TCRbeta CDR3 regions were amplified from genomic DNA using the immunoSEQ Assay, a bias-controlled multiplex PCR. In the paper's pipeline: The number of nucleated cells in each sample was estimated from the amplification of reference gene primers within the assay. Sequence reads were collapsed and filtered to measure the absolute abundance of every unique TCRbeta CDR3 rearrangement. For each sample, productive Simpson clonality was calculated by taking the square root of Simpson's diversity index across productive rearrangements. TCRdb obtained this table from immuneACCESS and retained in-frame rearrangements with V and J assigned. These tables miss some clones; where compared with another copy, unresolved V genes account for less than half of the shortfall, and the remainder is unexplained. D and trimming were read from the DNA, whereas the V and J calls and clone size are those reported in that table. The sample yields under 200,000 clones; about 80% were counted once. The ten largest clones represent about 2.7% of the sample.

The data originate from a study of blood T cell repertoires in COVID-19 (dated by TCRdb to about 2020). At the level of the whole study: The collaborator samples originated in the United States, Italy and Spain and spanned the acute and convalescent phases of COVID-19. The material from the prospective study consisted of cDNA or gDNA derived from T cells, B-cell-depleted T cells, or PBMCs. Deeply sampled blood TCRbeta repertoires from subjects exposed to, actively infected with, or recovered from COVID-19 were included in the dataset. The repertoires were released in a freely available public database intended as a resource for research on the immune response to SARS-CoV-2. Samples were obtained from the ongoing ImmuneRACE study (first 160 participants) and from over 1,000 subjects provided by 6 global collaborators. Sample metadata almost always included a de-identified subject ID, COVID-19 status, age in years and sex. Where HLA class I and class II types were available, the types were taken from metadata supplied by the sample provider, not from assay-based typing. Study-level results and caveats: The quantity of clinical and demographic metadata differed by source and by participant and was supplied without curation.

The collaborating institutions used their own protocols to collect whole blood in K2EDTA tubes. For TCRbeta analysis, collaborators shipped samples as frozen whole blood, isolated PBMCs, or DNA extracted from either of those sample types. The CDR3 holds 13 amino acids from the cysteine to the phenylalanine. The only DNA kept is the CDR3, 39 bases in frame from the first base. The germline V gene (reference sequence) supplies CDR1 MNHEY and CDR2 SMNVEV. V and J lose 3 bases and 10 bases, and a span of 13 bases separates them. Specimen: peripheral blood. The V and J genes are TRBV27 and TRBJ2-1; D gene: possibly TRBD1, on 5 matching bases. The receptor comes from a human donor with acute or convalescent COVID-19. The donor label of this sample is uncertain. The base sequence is TGTGCCAGCAGTTTGGGGCGGTTCGGGGAGCAGTTCTTC. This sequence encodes CASSLGRFGEQFF.